Shown below are 17 T cell receptor beta chains from a single sample sequenced in a study of Ad26.COV2.S vaccination and SARS-CoV-2 variants. Treatment meaning: roughly 20 received Ad26.COV2.S at low or high dose, single or two shots; 5 received placebo; per-sample allocation not given. All samples were drawn on day 63, counting from the first vaccine or placebo injection. Method: immunoSEQ multiplex PCR; TCRdb's copy keeps in-frame clones and lacks some. The sample contains hundreds of thousands of clones, around 86% of which appear only once. The sample in question was peripheral blood, obtained in a trial of Ad26.COV2.S vaccine versus placebo. The source is a person between 18 and 65 years old who received the Ad26.COV2.S COVID-19 vaccine or a placebo.

CDR3 in DNA: TGTGCCAGCAGCTCGGACAGGAGATACTATGGCTACACCTTC. Translation: CASSSDRRYYGYTF. The genes are TRBV7-8 and TRBJ1-2; 7 nucleotides line up with TRBD1. Germline V CDR1 and CDR2: SGHVS, FQNEAQ. V lost 4 bases to trimming and J lost 3 bases; unmatched junction nucleotides: 5. The CDR3 is 14 amino acids.

This clone was counted a single time. The V call is TRBV6-5, the J call TRBJ1-1; a weak D match, TRBD1 (6 bases). Germline V gene sequence: CDR1 MNHEY, CDR2 SVGAGI. Trimming took off 7 bases at V and 3 bases at J, with 12 bases between the two ends. The CDR3 is 13 residues long. The CDR3 reads CASTDRGYTEAFF. The CDR3 DNA is TGTGCCAGCACGGATAGGGGGTACACTGAAGCTTTCTTT.

The chain carries TRBV5-8 and TRBJ1-3; D is perhaps TRBD1 (6 bases). This CDR3 has 18 amino acids. The V and J ends lost 5 bases and 0 bases respectively, with 21 bases between them. Germline CDR1 reads SGHTS; CDR2 reads YDEGEE. CDR3 protein: CASRGGGDSKPSGNTIYF. In nucleotides, the CDR3 is TGTGCCAGCAGAGGGGGGGGTGACTCGAAACCCTCTGGAAACACCATATATTTT.

The genes are TRBV4-1 and TRBJ2-3, with a possible D match to TRBD2 (6 bases). Trimming cost V 4 bases and J 5 bases, with 22 bases left between them. Germline lookup yields CDR1 MGHRA and CDR2 YSYEKL. The CDR3 loop spans 17 amino acids. CDR3 coding DNA: TGCGCCAGCAGCCCCAAGGACTACCCCGGGGCGGGAGATACGCAGTATTTT. It is translated as CASSPKDYPGAGDTQYF.

The chain carries TRBV29-1 and TRBJ2-7, with 8 bases matching TRBD2. CDR1 is SQVTM, CDR2 ANQGSEA, per germline. V was clipped by 7 bases and J by 2 bases; unmatched bases: 10. The CDR3 totals 14 residues. The CDR3 DNA follows: TGCAGCGGGGGGGGAACTAGCGGAACCTACGAGCAGTACTTC. Its translation is CSGGGTSGTYEQYF.

The J gene is TRBJ1-3, the V gene TRBV7-9; D perhaps matches TRBD1 (6 bases). This CDR3 is 17 amino acids long. Germline V lookup: CDR1 SEHNR, CDR2 FQNEAQ (reference sequence). Trimming pared 4 bases from V and 0 bases from J, leaving 16 bases between. The CDR3 nucleotides are TGTGCCAGCAGCTCATCCAAGACAGGCCGCTCTGGAAACACCATATATTTT. The encoded protein is CASSSSKTGRSGNTIYF.

The CDR3 region has the DNA TGCGCCAGCAGCTTGGTGTTCACGGGAGGAGGGGAGACCCAGTACTTC. Its translation: CASSLVFTGGGETQYF. The rearrangement links TRBV5-1 to TRBJ2-5; 7 bases fit TRBD2. Germline trimming cut 0 bases from V and 5 bases from J; bases unmatched to any gene: 10. The germline gives CDR1 SGHRS, CDR2 YFSETQ. The CDR3 contains 16 residues.

The chain joins TRBV19 to TRBJ1-2; D is ambiguous. From germline, CDR1 is LNHDA and CDR2 SQIVND (reference sequence). Trimming left V 5 bases short and J 4 bases short, with 20 bases between. The CDR3 has 16 residues. The CDR3 sequence is CASSPRPRNPTYGYTF. DNA for the CDR3: TGTGCCAGTAGTCCGCGTCCGCGGAACCCTACCTATGGCTACACCTTC.

This chain connects TRBV6-5 to TRBJ2-3, with D tentatively TRBD1 or TRBD2 (6 bases each). Germline-derived CDR1 and CDR2 are MNHEY and SVGAGI. The CDR3 runs 16 residues. Trimming stripped 0 bases from V and 2 bases from J, with 12 bases between. The CDR3: CASSYSSWGATDTQYF. DNA for the CDR3: TGTGCCAGCAGTTACTCGTCATGGGGGGCCACAGATACGCAGTATTTT.

The J gene is TRBJ1-4, the V gene TRBV19; D remains ambiguous. V was clipped by 5 bases and J by 7 bases, with 8 bases between them. The CDR3 length is 12 residues. CDR1 and CDR2 (germline): LNHDA, SQIVND (reference sequence). The CDR3 sequence is CASSAHAEKLFF. DNA for the CDR3: TGTGCCAGTAGTGCCCACGCTGAAAAACTGTTTTTT.

The chain uses TRBV7-9 and TRBJ1-1, with 10 bases matching TRBD1. The CDR3 extends over 18 amino acids. Germline values: CDR1 SEHNR, CDR2 FQNEAQ (reference sequence). V lost 5 bases and J lost 3; bases outside the gene matches: 15. CDR3 DNA sequence: TGTGCCAGCAGCATATCGAAAGGGACAGGGGTAGGGGACACTGAAGCTTTCTTT. This sequence encodes CASSISKGTGVGDTEAFF.

This sequence joins TRBV7-2 and TRBJ1-1; 11 bases are shared with TRBD1. J lost 2 bases, V lost 3 bases, and 5 bases had no gene match. The germline V gene encodes CDR1 SGHTA and CDR2 FQGNSA. This CDR3 is 16 amino acids long. In DNA, the CDR3 is TGTGCCAGCAGCTTTCCGGGGACAGGGGGAAACACTGAAGCTTTCTTT. It specifies CASSFPGTGGNTEAFF.

V gene TRBV5-1 combines with J gene TRBJ1-2; 7 positions match TRBD1. Losses at the gene ends were 3 bases for V and 7 bases for J; bases not matched to a gene: 3. CDR3 length: 12 amino acids. CDR1 is SGHRS, CDR2 YFSETQ, per germline. CDR3 bases: TGCGCCAGCAGCTACGGACAGGTTGGCTACACCTTC. It yields the protein CASSYGQVGYTF.

This chain joins TRBV7-6 and TRBJ1-3; D ambiguous. The CDR3 covers 14 residues. V dropped 3 bases and J dropped 4 bases, with 10 bases sitting between them. Germline CDR1 reads SGHVS; CDR2 reads FNYEAQ. The CDR3 region has the DNA TGTGCCAGCAGCTTCGGAGAGTCGGGAAACACCATATATTTT. It yields the protein CASSFGESGNTIYF.

This clone was observed a few times. The sample holds other DNA sequences that translate to the same CDR3. J is TRBJ1-2 and V is TRBV30; D gene uncertain. The CDR3 contains 12 residues. V was trimmed by 4 bases and J by 2 bases, leaving 8 bases between them. The germline V gene encodes CDR1 GTSNPN and CDR2 SVGIG (reference sequence). The CDR3 DNA follows: TGTGCCTGGACGGCGGGGAACTATGGCTACACCTTC. Translating gives CAWTAGNYGYTF. The full variable domain, rest sourced from reference TRBV30 and TRBJ1-2, is SQTIHQWPATLVQPVGSPLSLECTVEGTSNPNLYWYRQAAGRGLQLLFYSVGIGQISSEVPQNLSASRPQDRQFILSSKKLLLSDSGFYLCAWTAGNYGYTFGSGTRLTVV.

V is TRBV9 and J is TRBJ2-2; maybe TRBD2 (7 bases). Germline-derived CDR1 and CDR2 are SGDLS and YYNGEE. Trimming cost V 10 bases and J 5 bases, with 18 bases left between them. This CDR3 contains 14 residues. The CDR3 DNA reads TGTGCCCGCGGGGGCGGGGGATTGACCGGGGAGCTGTTTTTT. Its protein product is CARGGGGLTGELFF. Looking up the rest from reference TRBV9 and TRBJ2-2 gives the full variable domain: DSGVTQTPKHLITATGQRVTLRCSPRSGDLSVYWYQQSLDQGLQFLIQYYNGEERAKGNILERFSAQQFPDLHSELNLSSLELGDSALYFCARGGGGLTGELFFGEGSRLTVL.

The V call is TRBV19, the J call TRBJ2-3; 7 nucleotides match TRBD2. The CDR3 has 15 residues. Germline V gene lookup returns CDR1 LNHDA and CDR2 SQIVND (reference sequence). The V and J ends lost 3 bases and 4 bases, in that order; junction bases with no gene match: 7. The chain's CDR3 is CASSIRDYIADTQYF. CDR3 coding DNA: TGTGCCAGTAGTATCCGGGACTATATCGCAGATACGCAGTATTTT. Complete variable domain (other parts from reference TRBV19 and TRBJ2-3): DGGITQSPKYLFRKEGQNVTLSCEQNLNHDAMYWYRQDPGQGLRLIYYSQIVNDFQKGDIAEGYSVSREKKESFPLTVTSAQKNPTAFYLCASSIRDYIADTQYFGPGTRLTVL.